This record concerns one T cell receptor (beta chain) sequence. Its cognate antigen is unknown. The read finishes 3 residues shy of the CDR3 end, and the germline J gene is used to complete it. The entry originates in a study of T cells in women clearing cervical HPV infection. Across the study: Case blood drawn at lesion detection; control blood after infection cleared.

Germline CDR1 SEHNR, CDR2 FQNEAQ (reference sequence). Trimming cost V 10 bases and J 4 bases, with 10 bases left between them. The CDR3 spans 11 residues. Notes on the study in general: TRBV6-7 abundance was lower in cases than controls (about 0.099% versus 0.16%).

TCRdb's copy holds only in-frame clones and misses some; the assay was immunoSEQ multiplex PCR. Its clone listing holds about 15,000 clones. Sequencing was carried out using blood buffy coat. This rearrangement joins TRBV7-9 to TRBJ2-5, with D possibly matching TRBD2 (5 bases). This clonotype originated in a woman between 18 and 75 years old with a cervical HPV16 infection that either progressed to CIN3+ or cleared (not recorded which). The CDR3 bases that were read are TGTGCCACTCAGGCGGGAGAGACC. The encoded protein is CATQAGET. The whole CDR3 region reads CATQAGETQYF. The variable domain in full, with the rest retrieved from reference TRBV7-9 and TRBJ2-5, is DTGVSQNPRHKITKRGQNVTFRCDPISEHNRLYWYRQTLGQGPEFLTYFQNEAQLEKSRLLSDRFSAERPKGSFSTLEIQRTEQGDSAMYLCATQAGETQYFGPGTRLLVL.